This TCR beta chain is from a study of blood T cell repertoires in COVID-19. Study information: The analysed material was cDNA or gDNA that came from T cells, B-cell-depleted T cells, or PBMCs.

Clones were read by immunoSEQ multiplex PCR, and TCRdb kept only the in-frame ones, dropping some. The sample has 150,000 to 200,000 clones; about 86% are singletons. The CDR3 has 17 amino acids. The ends lost 1 base at V and 0 bases at J; junction bases unmatched: 3. Germline V gives CDR1 SGHNT, CDR2 YYREEE (reference sequence). The specimen was peripheral blood. This receptor was obtained from a man aged 18 to 30 with active or convalescent COVID-19. The genes are TRBV5-4 and TRBJ2-2; 10 bases line up with TRBD2. CDR3 nucleotides: TGTGCCAGCAGCTTGAGAGCGGGAGGGTCGAACACCGGGGAGCTGTTTTTT. It specifies CASSLRAGGSNTGELFF.